This T cell receptor beta chain comes out of a study of technical replicates of blood from several donors. The V and J ends lost 7 bases and 5 bases respectively, with 11 bases between them. The length of the CDR3 is 13 residues. Germline assignment: CDR1 SNHLY and CDR2 FYNNEI. Profiled with immunoSEQ multiplex PCR; TCRdb holds only in-frame clones, not every one. The sample consists of around 76,000 clones, approximately 98% of them appearing once. The material sequenced was T cells isolated from PBMCs. The chain links TRBV2 to TRBJ1-4; D not resolved. The sequence derives from a human donor in good health. The CDR3: CASKRLTNEKLFF. The DNA of the CDR3 is TGTGCCAGCAAGCGGCTTACCAATGAAAAACTGTTTTTT.